These 7 T cell receptor beta chains share one sample of origin, sequenced in a study of TIL therapy for anti-PD-1-resistant metastatic lung cancer. Sequencing used immunoSEQ v3. TCRdb keeps only in-frame clones here, not all; method: immunoSEQ multiplex PCR. The repertoire holds tens of thousands of clones, with roughly 84% as singletons. Time point: pre-treatment sample, taken before nivolumab and TIL therapy. The material was blood, obtained at baseline. These receptor sequences come from a person aged 25 to 79 with non-small cell lung cancer.

V is TRBV11-3 and J is TRBJ2-5, with 11 bases aligning to TRBD2. Germline CDR1 is SGHNT and CDR2 is YENEEA. This CDR3 has 14 residues. J was trimmed by 4 bases and V by 4 bases; bases with no gene match: 2. The CDR3 is CASSSGLAGETQYF. The DNA for the CDR3 is TGTGCCAGCAGCTCCGGACTAGCGGGAGAGACCCAGTACTTC.

The rearrangement uses TRBV7-3 and TRBJ2-2; D possibly corresponds to TRBD1 (6 bases). Trimming removed 5 bases at V and 4 bases at J, with 14 bases between. The CDR3 has 15 amino acids. Germline-derived CDR1 and CDR2 are SGHTA and FQGTGA. Here the CDR3 DNA reads TGTGCCAGCAGCAGCGGACAGCCCAGCACCGGGGAGCTGTTTTTT. This translates into CASSSGQPSTGELFF.

The chain links TRBV4-1 to TRBJ2-7; 10 bases line up with TRBD2. Trimming took 0 bases from V and 5 from J; bases not matched to a gene: 10. Germline V gene sequence: CDR1 MGHRA, CDR2 YSYEKL. The CDR3 length is 17 residues. The CDR3 here is CASSQDRTSGKRHEQYF. CDR3 bases: TGCGCCAGCAGCCAAGATCGTACTAGCGGGAAAAGGCACGAGCAGTACTTC.

The rearrangement links TRBV6-6 to TRBJ2-7; 8 bases are shared with TRBD2. Looked up from germline, CDR1 is MNHNY and CDR2 is SVGAGI (reference sequence). V trimming: 5 bases; J trimming: 6 bases; junction bases outside the gene matches: 9. This CDR3 has 14 residues. CDR3 loop: CASSPGLVGGEQYF. The CDR3 DNA is TGTGCCAGCAGTCCGGGACTAGTGGGAGGCGAGCAGTACTTC.

The J gene is TRBJ1-2, the V gene TRBV5-1; D unclear. Looked up from germline, CDR1 is SGHRS and CDR2 is YFSETQ. V lost 0 bases and J lost 6, with 6 bases in between. The CDR3 is made up of 12 amino acids. The CDR3, as DNA: TGCGCCAGCAGCTTGGGAGAAGATGGCTACACCTTC. It specifies CASSLGEDGYTF.

This chain's CDR3 is CASRGRWGNETQYF. CDR3 DNA sequence: TGTGCCAGCAGGGGTCGATGGGGGAACGAGACCCAGTACTTC. J is TRBJ2-5 and V is TRBV6-4, with D perhaps TRBD1 or TRBD2 (5 bases each). The germline V and J ends were trimmed by 6 bases and 5 bases, with 16 bases remaining between them. The CDR3 runs to 14 residues. CDR1 is MRHNA, CDR2 SNTAGT, per germline.

The chain recombines TRBV19 with TRBJ2-5; the D gene is possibly TRBD1 (6 bases). Germline CDR1 LNHDA, CDR2 SQIVND (reference sequence). The germline V and J ends were trimmed by 8 bases and 7 bases, with 20 bases remaining between them. The CDR3 covers 14 residues. The CDR3, as DNA: TGTGCCAGTCAGAAGACAGGCTCCCCAGGGACCCAGTACTTC. Its translation is CASQKTGSPGTQYF.